These 15 T cell receptor beta chains came from one sample sequenced in a study of long-term antiretroviral therapy in people with HIV. Sequencing relied on immunoSEQ assay v3.0, run at survey level. The table came from immunoSEQ multiplex PCR; TCRdb's copy has only in-frame clones and leaves some out. This table has approximately 5,000 clones, more than 70% appearing once. The sequenced sample was unsorted PBMCs, obtained 1.8 years before starting antiretroviral therapy. The receptors here all came from a man aged 40-55 years with HIV.

The V and J genes are TRBV30 and TRBJ2-2; 9 bases agree with TRBD1. The CDR3 covers 16 residues. The V segment lost 5 bases and the J segment 4 bases; nucleotides outside the gene matches: 11. Germline V gene data show CDR1 as GTSNPN and CDR2 as SVGIG (reference sequence). CDR3 sequence reads: CAWQYSGQGFTGELFF. The CDR3 bases are TGTGCCTGGCAATACTCCGGACAGGGGTTCACCGGGGAGCTGTTTTTT.

V gene TRBV5-1 combines with J gene TRBJ1-2; perhaps TRBD1 as D (6 bases). The length of the CDR3 is 15 residues. Germline CDR1 SGHRS, CDR2 YFSETQ. The V end was cut by 3 bases, the J end by 1 base, with 13 bases between. CDR3 sequence (DNA): TGCGCCAGCAGCTACGGACAGCGAAGTAACTATGGCTACACCTTC. It encodes CASSYGQRSNYGYTF.

This rearrangement joins TRBV30 to TRBJ1-4; D gene uncertain. Germline CDR1 GTSNPN, CDR2 SVGIG (reference sequence). V was trimmed by 7 bases and J by 8 bases, leaving 14 bases between them. This CDR3 has 12 residues. CDR3 sequence: CAFLSAEEKLFF. The CDR3 DNA is TGTGCCTTCCTCAGTGCGGAGGAAAAACTGTTTTTT. The whole variable domain, filled in from reference TRBV30 and TRBJ1-4, reads SQTIHQWPATLVQPVGSPLSLECTVEGTSNPNLYWYRQAAGRGLQLLFYSVGIGQISSEVPQNLSASRPQDRQFILSSKKLLLSDSGFYLCAFLSAEEKLFFGSGTQLSVL.

The genes are TRBV18 and TRBJ2-7; D may match TRBD1 or TRBD2 (5 bases each). The CDR3 contains 17 residues. Deletions cut 1 base from V and 1 base from J, with 17 bases between. CDR1 and CDR2 (germline): KGHSH, LQKENI. CDR3: CASSPQGIRDLSYEQYF. For the CDR3, the DNA is TGTGCCAGCTCACCACAGGGGATTCGGGACCTATCCTACGAGCAGTACTTC.

This chain joins TRBV7-3 and TRBJ2-2; no reliable D call. Germline CDR1 is SGHTA and CDR2 is FQGTGA. This CDR3 spans 13 amino acids. Between the trimmed V and J ends, which lost 2 bases and 7 bases, there was a span of 8 bases. In DNA, the CDR3 is TGTGCCAGCAGCTTAGCCCGTAGCGGGGAGCTGTTTTTT. Its protein product is CASSLARSGELFF.

The chain carries TRBV14 and TRBJ2-7; weak D call: TRBD2 (5 bases). The V gene's germline CDR1 is SGHDN and CDR2 FVKESK. The CDR3 sequence is 15 residues long. Trimming took off 1 base at V and 0 bases at J, with 10 bases between the two ends. The CDR3 nucleotides are TGTGCCAGCAGCCAAGTGCGAGGGAGCTCCTACGAGCAGTACTTC. This sequence encodes CASSQVRGSSYEQYF.

This chain joins TRBV18 and TRBJ1-4; the match to TRBD1 covers 10 bases. The germline V gene has CDR1 KGHSH and CDR2 LQKENI. CDR3 length equals 14 residues. J gave up 8 bases and V 8 bases, and 8 bases lay outside the gene matches. The CDR3 loop is CASIPGQGYEKLFF. In nucleotides, the CDR3 is TGTGCCAGCATCCCGGGACAGGGGTACGAAAAACTGTTTTTT.

This clone was seen just once. This rearrangement joins TRBV30 to TRBJ2-7; D is unclear. The germline V gene has CDR1 GTSNPN and CDR2 SVGIG (reference sequence). The CDR3 is made up of 12 amino acids. V gave up 5 bases and J gave up 6 bases, with 14 bases separating them. CDR3 loop: CAWGVDPREQYF. CDR3 coding DNA: TGTGCCTGGGGGGTTGATCCTCGCGAGCAGTACTTC.

The genes are TRBV7-2 and TRBJ2-5; 7 bases agree with TRBD2. Trimming removed 1 base from V and 4 bases from J; junction bases left unmatched: 3. The CDR3 is 14 residues long. From germline, CDR1 is SGHTA and CDR2 FQGNSA. CDR3 in amino acids: CASSLGGRGETQYF. The CDR3 nucleotides are TGTGCCAGCAGCTTAGGCGGGAGAGGAGAGACCCAGTACTTC.

This chain connects TRBV28 to TRBJ2-1, with unresolved D. V was trimmed by 7 bases and J by 4 bases, leaving 14 bases between them. CDR1 MDHEN and CDR2 SYDVKM come from the germline V gene. This CDR3 is 14 amino acids long. The CDR3 DNA reads as TGTGCCAGCATACAAAGGCAATCTTACAATGAGCAGTTCTTC. This codes for CASIQRQSYNEQFF.

This clone was counted between two and nine times. The CDR3 protein is CASSMDSLGYTF. CDR3 nucleotide sequence: TGTGCCAGCAGCATGGACAGTTTAGGCTACACCTTC. V is TRBV5-5 and J is TRBJ1-2; weak D call: TRBD1 (6 bases). CDR1 is SGHKS, CDR2 YYEKEE, per germline (reference sequence). The CDR3 covers 12 residues. The V and J ends lost 4 bases and 8 bases respectively, with 12 bases between them.

The rearrangement uses TRBV28 and TRBJ2-3; D is possibly TRBD2 (5 bases). Trimming cost V 3 bases and J 1 base, with 11 bases left between them. CDR1 MDHEN and CDR2 SYDVKM come from the germline V gene. The CDR3 covers 15 residues. The CDR3 DNA is TGTGCCAGCAGTTTTCGGGGTCGGCGCACAGATACGCAGTATTTT. Protein: CASSFRGRRTDTQYF.

This clone was seen once. J is TRBJ2-1 and V is TRBV9; D call uncertain. With 4 bases removed from V and 0 bases from J, the gap between germline ends came to 14 bases. Per germline, CDR1 SGDLS and CDR2 YYNGEE. The CDR3 covers 16 residues. CDR3 coding DNA: TGTGCCAGCAGCCCCCTCCCACTAAGCTCCTACAATGAGCAGTTCTTC. Translation gives CASSPLPLSSYNEQFF.

The chain combines TRBV30 with TRBJ2-6, with D perhaps TRBD2 (6 bases). The CDR3 totals 15 residues. Trimming left V 4 bases short and J 2 bases short, with 12 bases between. Germline-derived CDR1 and CDR2 are GTSNPN and SVGIG (reference sequence). This CDR3 reads CAWNPGVAGANVLTF. The CDR3 DNA sequence: TGTGCCTGGAACCCGGGAGTAGCTGGGGCCAACGTCCTGACTTTC.

This clone was seen just once. The chain joins TRBV5-1 to TRBJ2-3; TRBD2 is a possible D gene (6 bases). Per the germline V gene, CDR1 is SGHRS and CDR2 is YFSETQ. The CDR3 consists of 17 residues. V lost 2 bases and J 3 bases, leaving 19 bases between the germline ends. The CDR3 protein is CASSFILMGGKTDTQYF. The CDR3 DNA reads as TGCGCCAGCAGCTTTATCCTTATGGGCGGGAAAACAGATACGCAGTATTTT.